These 15 T cell receptor beta chains came from one sample sequenced in a study of OX40 agonist ivuxolimab in advanced cancers. Measured with immunoSEQ multiplex PCR; TCRdb has only the in-frame clones, and not every one. The table shows about 60,000 clones, with approximately 86% occurring only once. The sample consisted of CD4+ or CD8+ T cells sorted from blood, taken in a trial of the OX40 agonist ivuxolimab. The receptors were sampled from an adult with an advanced solid tumor such as melanoma, head and neck, liver or kidney cancer.

This clone was counted only a few times. This chain connects TRBV7-2 to TRBJ2-7; TRBD1 aligns across 11 bases. Germline loops: CDR1 SGHTA, CDR2 FQGNSA. The trim removed 5 bases at V and 3 bases at J, leaving 6 bases unmatched. The CDR3 sequence is 15 residues long. The DNA for the CDR3 is TGTGCCAGCAGCGCCCGGACAGGGGGCGTCTACGAGCAGTACTTC. It yields the protein CASSARTGGVYEQYF.

The chain is built from TRBV10-3 and TRBJ2-3; TRBD2 matches at 10 bases. The CDR3 runs to 15 residues. With V trimmed by 0 bases and J by 7 bases, 4 bases remained unmatched. Germline V gene data show CDR1 as ENHRY and CDR2 as SYGVKD. The CDR3, as DNA: TGTGCCATCAGTGAGTCTTCTAGCGGGAGAAATACGCAGTATTTT. Protein: CAISESSSGRNTQYF.

This clone has only one observation. V is TRBV19 and J is TRBJ1-4; D not certain. Germline CDR1 is LNHDA and CDR2 is SQIVND (reference sequence). The CDR3 loop spans 15 amino acids. With 5 bases removed from V and 0 bases from J, the gap between germline ends came to 10 bases. CDR3 residues: CASSPQPATNEKLFF. CDR3 nucleotide sequence: TGTGCCAGTAGTCCACAGCCTGCAACTAATGAAAAACTGTTTTTT.

The genes are TRBV7-2 and TRBJ2-7, with 9 bases lining up with TRBD1. This CDR3 spans 14 amino acids. V lost 5 bases to trimming and J lost 5 bases; unmatched junction nucleotides: 7. CDR1 SGHTA and CDR2 FQGNSA come from the germline V gene. The CDR3 sequence is CASSLVGQGHEQYF. The CDR3 coding sequence is TGTGCCAGCAGCCTAGTGGGACAGGGCCACGAGCAGTACTTC.

The J gene is TRBJ2-5, the V gene TRBV7-3; TRBD2 agrees at 7 bases. Germline CDR1 reads SGHTA; CDR2 reads FQGTGA. The length of the CDR3 is 15 residues. V was pared by 5 bases and J by 1 base, with 7 bases of the junction left unmatched. The CDR3 spells CASSLGSGFQETQYF. In nucleotides, the CDR3 is TGTGCCAGCAGCCTAGGTAGCGGGTTCCAAGAGACCCAGTACTTC.

V and J are TRBV10-1 and TRBJ2-6; D is uncertain. Germline loops: CDR1 WNHNN, CDR2 SYGVQD (reference sequence). CDR3 length equals 18 residues. V was pared by 9 bases and J by 0 bases, with 21 bases between. The CDR3 sequence is CASSTQLPTSSGANVLTF. The CDR3 DNA reads TGCGCCAGTAGTACCCAGCTTCCAACTTCCTCTGGGGCCAACGTCCTGACTTTC.

V and J are TRBV9 and TRBJ1-5, with D maybe TRBD1 (6 bases). Per the germline V gene, CDR1 is SGDLS and CDR2 is YYNGEE. Trimming stripped 0 bases from V and 7 bases from J, with 11 bases between. The CDR3 covers 14 residues. CDR3 nucleotides: TGTGCCAGCAGCGTAGGGGGGGGGCTACAGCCCCAGCATTTT. Amino acids: CASSVGGGLQPQHF. Drawing the rest from reference TRBV9 and TRBJ1-5, the complete variable domain is DSGVTQTPKHLITATGQRVTLRCSPRSGDLSVYWYQQSLDQGLQFLIQYYNGEERAKGNILERFSAQQFPDLHSELNLSSLELGDSALYFCASSVGGGLQPQHFGDGTRLSIL.

The chain carries TRBV28 and TRBJ2-2; 7 nucleotides line up with TRBD2. Trimming removed 2 bases from V and 4 bases from J; junction bases left unmatched: 4. The germline V gene encodes CDR1 MDHEN and CDR2 SYDVKM. The CDR3 loop spans 15 amino acids. Here the CDR3 reads CASSLAGDRTGELFF. The CDR3 nucleotides read TGTGCCAGCAGTTTAGCGGGAGATCGCACCGGGGAGCTGTTTTTT.

This clone turned up a few times. The J gene is TRBJ1-1, the V gene TRBV28; D gene unclear. The CDR3 spans 11 residues. The germline V gene has CDR1 MDHEN and CDR2 SYDVKM. V lost 6 bases and J 2 bases, leaving 4 bases between the germline ends. The CDR3 region has the DNA TGTGCCAGCAGAGAAAACACTGAAGCTTTCTTT. Protein product: CASRENTEAFF.

V usage is TRBV7-9 and J usage is TRBJ2-1, with 8 bases lining up with TRBD2. Losses at the gene ends were 1 base for V and 3 bases for J; bases not matched to a gene: 2. This CDR3 has 15 amino acids. The germline V gene encodes CDR1 SEHNR and CDR2 FQNEAQ (reference sequence). The CDR3 DNA is TGTGCCAGCAGCTTAGGTAGCGGGGACTACAATGAGCAGTTCTTC. Protein sequence: CASSLGSGDYNEQFF.

The chain has TRBV6-1 and TRBJ1-2; 7 nucleotides match TRBD1. The CDR3 is 12 amino acids. V shed 7 bases and J 8 bases; nucleotides not matched to a gene: 7. In germline, CDR1 is MNHNS, CDR2 SASEGT. The CDR3 nucleotides are TGTGCCAGCACCTCGGACAGGCGGGGCTACACCTTC. This gives the protein CASTSDRRGYTF.

The chain employs TRBV5-1 and TRBJ2-7; 9 bases are shared with TRBD2. The CDR3 extends over 14 amino acids. Germline V lookup: CDR1 SGHRS, CDR2 YFSETQ. V gave up 4 bases and J gave up 7 bases; unmatched junction bases: 9. Here the CDR3 reads CASSPQRGAREQYF. CDR3 nucleotides: TGCGCCAGCAGCCCTCAGCGGGGGGCGAGGGAGCAGTACTTC.

The chain combines TRBV30 with TRBJ1-1, with 9 positions matching TRBD1. The CDR3 contains 14 residues. Trimming took 2 bases from V and 6 from J; bases not matched to a gene: 7. The V gene's germline CDR1 is GTSNPN and CDR2 SVGIG (reference sequence). The CDR3 here is CAWSLTGGLAEAFF. The DNA for the CDR3 is TGTGCCTGGAGTTTAACAGGGGGCCTCGCTGAAGCTTTCTTT.

This sequence joins TRBV7-9 and TRBJ1-4; tentatively, D is TRBD1 (5 bases). Germline-derived CDR1 and CDR2 are SEHNR and FQNEAQ (reference sequence). The V end was cut by 1 base, the J end by 5 bases, with 14 bases between. This CDR3 region has 16 residues. The CDR3 nucleotides are TGTGCCAGCAGCTTAGGAGACTCATGGGGGAATGAAAAACTGTTTTTT. It encodes CASSLGDSWGNEKLFF.

The rearrangement links TRBV4-1 to TRBJ2-5, with D possibly matching TRBD1 (5 bases). Germline assignment: CDR1 MGHRA and CDR2 YSYEKL. This CDR3 has 14 amino acids. V was clipped by 2 bases and J by 5 bases, with 12 bases between them. CDR3 nucleotides: TGCGCCAGCAGCCAACAGGGCTATGAGGAGACCCAGTACTTC. It codes for CASSQQGYEETQYF.